This T cell receptor beta chain originates from a study of blood T cell repertoires in COVID-19. Overall study context: Spain, Italy and the United States supplied samples that represented acute and convalescent COVID-19. T cells, B-cell-depleted T cells, or PBMCs provided the cDNA or gDNA that served as material.

This clone was detected once. Authors' analysis steps: Amplifying reference gene primers gave estimates of nucleated cell counts. Clones were sequenced by immunoSEQ multiplex PCR, and TCRdb holds only the in-frame ones, with some missing. D and trimming were read from the DNA, whereas the V and J calls and clone size are those reported in that table. The table lists 65,000 to 80,000 clones, 84% of them singletons. The CDR3 has 16 residues. From germline, CDR1 is LGHDT and CDR2 YNNKEL (reference sequence). V shed 1 base and J 8 bases; nucleotides not matched to a gene: 8. The clonotype was recovered from a human donor in a cohort sampled during active COVID-19. The chain carries TRBV3-1 (or the pseudogene TRBV3-2) and TRBJ1-4, with 9 nucleotides matching TRBD1. Sequencing was done on a sample of peripheral blood. The CDR3 loop is CASSQGVGQGNEKLFF. The CDR3 DNA reads TGTGCCAGCAGCCAAGGGGTAGGACAGGGGAACGAAAAACTGTTTTTT.